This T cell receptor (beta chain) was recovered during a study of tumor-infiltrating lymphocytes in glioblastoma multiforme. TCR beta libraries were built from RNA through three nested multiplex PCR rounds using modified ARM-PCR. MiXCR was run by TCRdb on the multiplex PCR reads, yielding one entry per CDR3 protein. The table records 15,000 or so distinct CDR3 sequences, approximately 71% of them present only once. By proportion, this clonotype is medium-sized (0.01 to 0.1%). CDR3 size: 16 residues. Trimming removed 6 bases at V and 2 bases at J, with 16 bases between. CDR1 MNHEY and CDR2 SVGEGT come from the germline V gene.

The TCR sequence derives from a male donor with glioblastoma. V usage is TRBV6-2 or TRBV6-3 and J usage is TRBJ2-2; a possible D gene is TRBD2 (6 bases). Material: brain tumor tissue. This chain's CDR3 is CASRDGRDLNTGELFF. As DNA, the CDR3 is TGTGCCAGCAGGGACGGGCGGGACCTAAACACCGGGGAGCTGTTTTTT.